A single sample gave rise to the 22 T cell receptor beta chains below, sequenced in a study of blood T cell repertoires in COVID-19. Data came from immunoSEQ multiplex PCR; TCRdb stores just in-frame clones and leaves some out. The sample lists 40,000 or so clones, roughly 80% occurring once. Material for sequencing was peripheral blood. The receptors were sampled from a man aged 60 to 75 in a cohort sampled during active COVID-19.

The CDR3 here is CASLDRGTGNTIYF. In nucleotides, the CDR3 is TGTGCCAGTCTTGACAGGGGCACTGGAAACACCATATATTTT. The V gene is TRBV19, the J gene TRBJ1-3, with 8 bases that match TRBD1. This CDR3 region has 14 residues. CDR1 is LNHDA and CDR2 is SQIVND in the germline V gene (reference sequence). V lost 8 bases and J lost 2; bases outside the gene matches: 5.

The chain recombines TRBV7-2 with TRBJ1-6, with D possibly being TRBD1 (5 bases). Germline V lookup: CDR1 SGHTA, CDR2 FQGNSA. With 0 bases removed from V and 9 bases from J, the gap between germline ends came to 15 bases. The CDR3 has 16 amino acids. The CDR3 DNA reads TGTGCCAGCAGCTTAGCGTTCCAGGGAAAGGGTTCACCCCTCCACTTT. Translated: CASSLAFQGKGSPLHF.

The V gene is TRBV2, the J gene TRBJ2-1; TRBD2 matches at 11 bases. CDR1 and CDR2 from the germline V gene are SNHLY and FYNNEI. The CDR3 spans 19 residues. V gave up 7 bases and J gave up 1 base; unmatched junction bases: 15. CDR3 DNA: TGTGCCAGCAAGAGGCCGGCGGGACTAGCGGAAACTTCCTACAATGAGCAGTTCTTC. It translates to CASKRPAGLAETSYNEQFF. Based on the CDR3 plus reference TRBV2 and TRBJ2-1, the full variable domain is EPEVTQTPSHQVTQMGQEVILRCVPISNHLYFYWYRQILGQKVEFLVSFYNNEISEKSEIFDDQFSVERPDGSNFTLKIRSTKLEDSAMYFCASKRPAGLAETSYNEQFFGPGTRLTVL.

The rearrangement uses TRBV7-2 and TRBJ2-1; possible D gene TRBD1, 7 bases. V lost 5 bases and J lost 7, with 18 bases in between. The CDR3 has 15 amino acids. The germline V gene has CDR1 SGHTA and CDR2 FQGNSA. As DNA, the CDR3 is TGTGCCAGCAGCCCGGACAGGCCTGCGGGGAATGAGCAGTTCTTC. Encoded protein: CASSPDRPAGNEQFF. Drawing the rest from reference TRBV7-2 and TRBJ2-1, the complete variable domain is GAGVSQSPSNKVTEKGKDVELRCDPISGHTALYWYRQSLGQGLEFLIYFQGNSAPDKSGLPSDRFSAERTGGSVSTLTIQRTQQEDSAVYLCASSPDRPAGNEQFFGPGTRLTVL.

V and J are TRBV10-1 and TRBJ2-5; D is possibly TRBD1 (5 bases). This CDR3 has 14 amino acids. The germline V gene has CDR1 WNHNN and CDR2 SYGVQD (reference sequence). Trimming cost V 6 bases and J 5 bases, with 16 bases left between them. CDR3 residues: CASSLSKKGETQYF. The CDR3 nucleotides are TGCGCCAGCAGCTTATCAAAGAAGGGGGAGACCCAGTACTTC.

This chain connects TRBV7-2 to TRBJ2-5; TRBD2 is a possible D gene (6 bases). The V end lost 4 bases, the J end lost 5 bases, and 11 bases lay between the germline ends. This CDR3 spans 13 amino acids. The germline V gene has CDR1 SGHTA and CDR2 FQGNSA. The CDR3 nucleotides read TGTGCCAGCAGCTCGACTAGGCAGGAGACCCAGTACTTC. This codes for CASSSTRQETQYF.

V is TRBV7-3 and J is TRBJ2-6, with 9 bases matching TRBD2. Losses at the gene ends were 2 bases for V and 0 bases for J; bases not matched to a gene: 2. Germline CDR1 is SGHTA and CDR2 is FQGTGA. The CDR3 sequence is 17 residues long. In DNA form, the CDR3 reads TGTGCCAGCAGCTTACTAGCGGGATCCTCTGGGGCCAACGTCCTGACTTTC. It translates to CASSLLAGSSGANVLTF.

CDR3 DNA: TGTGCCAGCAGCCTTAGGGGGGGCGCTGGAAACACCATATATTTT. Translation gives CASSLRGGAGNTIYF. The chain recombines TRBV27 with TRBJ1-3; possibly TRBD1 for D (6 bases). The CDR3 has 15 residues. CDR1 MNHEY and CDR2 SMNVEV come from the germline V gene (reference sequence). Trimming left V 6 bases short and J 2 bases short, with 14 bases between.

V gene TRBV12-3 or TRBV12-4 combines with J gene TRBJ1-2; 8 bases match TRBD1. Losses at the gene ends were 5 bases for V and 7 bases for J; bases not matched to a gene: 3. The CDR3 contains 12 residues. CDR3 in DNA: TGTGCCAGCAGTCTAGACAGGGGTGGCTACACCTTC. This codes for CASSLDRGGYTF.

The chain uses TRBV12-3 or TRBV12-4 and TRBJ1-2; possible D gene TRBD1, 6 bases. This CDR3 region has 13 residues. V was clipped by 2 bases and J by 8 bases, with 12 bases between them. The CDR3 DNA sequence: TGTGCCAGCAGTTTAAGGGGGGGGTACGGCTACACCTTC. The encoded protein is CASSLRGGYGYTF.

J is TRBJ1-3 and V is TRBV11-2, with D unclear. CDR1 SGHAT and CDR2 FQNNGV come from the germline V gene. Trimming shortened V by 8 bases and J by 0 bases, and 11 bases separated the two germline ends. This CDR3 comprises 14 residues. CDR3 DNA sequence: TGTGCCAGCGGAGGAGGTCACTCTGGAAACACCATATATTTT. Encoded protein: CASGGGHSGNTIYF.

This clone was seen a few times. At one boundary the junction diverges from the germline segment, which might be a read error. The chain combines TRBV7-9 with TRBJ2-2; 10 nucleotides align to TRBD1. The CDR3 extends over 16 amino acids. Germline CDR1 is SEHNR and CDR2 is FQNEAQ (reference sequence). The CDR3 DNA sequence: TGTGCCAGCAGATTAGGACAGGGGGTGAACACCGGGGAGCTGTTTTTT. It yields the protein CASRLGQGVNTGELFF. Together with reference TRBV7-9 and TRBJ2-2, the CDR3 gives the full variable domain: DTGVSQNPRHKITKRGQNVTFRCDPISEHNRLYWYRQTLGQGPEFLTYFQNEAQLEKSRLLSDRFSAERPKGSFSTLEIQRTEQGDSAMYLCASRLGQGVNTGELFFGEGSRLTVL.

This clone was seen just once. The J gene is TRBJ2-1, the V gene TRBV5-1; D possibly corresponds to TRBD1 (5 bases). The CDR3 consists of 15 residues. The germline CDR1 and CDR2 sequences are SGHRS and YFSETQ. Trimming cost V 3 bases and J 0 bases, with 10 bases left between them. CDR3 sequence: CASSSGQGSYNEQFF. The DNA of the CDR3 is TGCGCCAGCAGCTCAGGACAAGGCTCCTACAATGAGCAGTTCTTC. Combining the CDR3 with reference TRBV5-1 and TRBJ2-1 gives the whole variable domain KAGVTQTPRYLIKTRGQQVTLSCSPISGHRSVSWYQQTPGQGLQFLFEYFSETQRNKGNFPGRFSGRQFSNSRSEMNVSTLELGDSALYLCASSSGQGSYNEQFFGPGTRLTVL.

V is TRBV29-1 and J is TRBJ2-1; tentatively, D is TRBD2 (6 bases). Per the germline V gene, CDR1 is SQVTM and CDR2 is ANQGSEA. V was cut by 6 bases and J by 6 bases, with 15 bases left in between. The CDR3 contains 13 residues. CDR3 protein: CSVGLGPVNEQFF. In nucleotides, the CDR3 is TGCAGCGTGGGACTGGGACCCGTCAATGAGCAGTTCTTC.

CDR3 residues: CASSPNPTGAVNQPQHF. The CDR3 DNA sequence: TGTGCCAGCAGCCCGAACCCGACAGGGGCGGTCAATCAGCCCCAGCATTTT. The chain is built from TRBV5-5 and TRBJ1-5; 8 bases map to TRBD1. The CDR3 sequence is 17 residues long. With 4 bases clipped from V and 3 bases from J, the junction kept 12 bases outside the gene matches. Per germline, CDR1 SGHKS and CDR2 YYEKEE (reference sequence).

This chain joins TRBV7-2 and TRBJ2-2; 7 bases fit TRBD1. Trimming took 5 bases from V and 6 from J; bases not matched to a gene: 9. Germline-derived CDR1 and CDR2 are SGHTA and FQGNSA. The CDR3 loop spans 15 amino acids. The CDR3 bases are TGTGCCAGCAGCCCGGGACAGAGCAACTCCGGGGAGCTGTTTTTT. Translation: CASSPGQSNSGELFF.

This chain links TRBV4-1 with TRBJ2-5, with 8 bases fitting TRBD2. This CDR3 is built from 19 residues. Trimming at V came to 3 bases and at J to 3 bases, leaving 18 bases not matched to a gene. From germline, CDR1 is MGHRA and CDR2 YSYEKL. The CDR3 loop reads CASSQGSAAGTRGEETQYF. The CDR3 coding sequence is TGCGCCAGCAGCCAGGGTTCCGCAGCCGGGACTAGAGGAGAAGAGACCCAGTACTTC.

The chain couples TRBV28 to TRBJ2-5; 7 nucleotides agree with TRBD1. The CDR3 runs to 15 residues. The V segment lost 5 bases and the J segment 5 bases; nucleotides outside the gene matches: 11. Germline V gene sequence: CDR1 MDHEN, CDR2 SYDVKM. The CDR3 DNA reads TGTGCCAGCAGTGATCCGGGACAGAGGGGTGAGACCCAGTACTTC. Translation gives CASSDPGQRGETQYF.

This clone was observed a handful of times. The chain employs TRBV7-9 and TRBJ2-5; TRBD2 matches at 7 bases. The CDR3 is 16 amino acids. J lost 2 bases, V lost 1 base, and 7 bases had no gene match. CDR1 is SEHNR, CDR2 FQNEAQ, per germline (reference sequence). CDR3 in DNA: TGTGCCAGCAGCTTAGGACCTAGCGGACTTCAAGAGACCCAGTACTTC. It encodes CASSLGPSGLQETQYF.

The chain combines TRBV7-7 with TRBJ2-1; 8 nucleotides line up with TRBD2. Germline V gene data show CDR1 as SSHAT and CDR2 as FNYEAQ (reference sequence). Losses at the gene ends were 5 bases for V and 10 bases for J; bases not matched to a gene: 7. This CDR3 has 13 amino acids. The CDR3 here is CASSRLAGREQFF. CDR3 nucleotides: TGTGCCAGCAGCCGTTTAGCGGGGAGGGAGCAGTTCTTC.

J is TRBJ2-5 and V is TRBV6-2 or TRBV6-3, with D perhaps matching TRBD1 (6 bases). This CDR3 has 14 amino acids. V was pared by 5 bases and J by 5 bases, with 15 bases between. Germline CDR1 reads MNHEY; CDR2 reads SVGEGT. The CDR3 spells CASSDAAGAETQYF. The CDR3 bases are TGTGCCAGCAGTGACGCCGCAGGGGCGGAGACCCAGTACTTC.

This chain's CDR3 is CASSATGDTDTQYF. CDR3 sequence (DNA): TGTGCCAGCAGCGCCACAGGGGACACAGATACGCAGTATTTT. The chain carries TRBV5-4 and TRBJ2-3, with 7 bases fitting TRBD1. This CDR3 contains 14 residues. Per the germline V gene, CDR1 is SGHNT and CDR2 is YYREEE (reference sequence). The ends lost 4 bases at V and 2 bases at J; junction bases unmatched: 4. Supplemented by reference TRBV5-4 and TRBJ2-3, the full variable domain reads ETGVTQSPTHLIKTRGQQVTLRCSSQSGHNTVSWYQQALGQGPQFIFQYYREEENGRGNFPPRFSGLQFPNYSSELNVNALELDDSALYLCASSATGDTDTQYFGPGTRLTVL.